This T cell receptor (beta chain) was found in a study of cytomegalovirus exposure and HLA in healthy donors. Study findings and constraints: Among TCR beta chains, those listed as cytomegalovirus-associated numbered about 160. In an earlier analysis, most TCR beta V segments were productive about 87% or about 30% of the time. Differences between HLA loci emerged in a later analysis of TCR association rates, with DRB1 most and HLA-C fewest.

Only a few counts were recorded for this clone. Its antigen remains unidentified. Use of 60 Vbeta and 13 Jbeta primers characterized the PCR. TCRdb keeps only in-frame clones here, not all; method: immunoSEQ multiplex PCR. Among 100,000 or so clones listed, approximately 70% were seen once. The CDR3 has 13 amino acids. V gave up 9 bases and J gave up 13 bases, with 19 bases separating them. Germline values: CDR1 LNHDA, CDR2 SQIVND (reference sequence). Sequencing was carried out using PBMCs. The chain joins TRBV19 to TRBJ2-6; D unresolved. This TCR came from a woman aged 18 to 35 in good health and CMV-seropositive. The CDR3 spells CASNPLRSWVLTF. In DNA, the CDR3 is TGTGCCAGCAATCCACTCCGGTCTTGGGTCCTGACTTTC.